The source of this T cell receptor (beta chain) is a study of prognosis after radiotherapy for stage I lung cancer. In the study overall: Deemed medically inoperable were all patients with non-small cell lung cancer.

The V and J ends lost 6 bases and 9 bases, in that order; junction bases with no gene match: 7. Germline assignment: CDR1 MNHNS and CDR2 SASEGT. The CDR3 is 13 amino acids. Notes on the study in general: Patients with metastases reportedly showed TRBV and TRBJ gene usage that differed from patients without metastases. Reduced Shannon entropy following stereotactic body radiation therapy was recorded in patients who developed distant metastases.

Amplification of the TCR beta CDR3 (from genomic DNA) was done by two-round multiplex PCR. The use of primers specific to each TRBV and TRBJ gene characterized first-round PCR. TCRdb fed the multiplex PCR reads into MiXCR, producing one record per CDR3 protein. The data show 20,000 to 30,000 distinct CDR3 sequences, with more than 35% seen just once and roughly a fifth held by the top ten. By share, this clonotype ranks as medium-sized (0.01 to 0.1%). Antigen unknown. The V gene is TRBV6-1, the J gene TRBJ2-1; 8 bases are a match to TRBD2. The source was PBMCs, collected before or after stereotactic body radiation therapy (not recorded which). The receptor was derived from a donor over 45 with non-small cell lung cancer. CDR3 DNA sequence: TGTGCCAGCAGGAAGGTAGCGGGAAGTGAGCAGTTCTTC. Translating gives CASRKVAGSEQFF.